This TCR beta chain is drawn from a study of cytomegalovirus exposure and HLA in healthy donors. Study outcomes and limitations: Later analysis demonstrated an association between a missense DCLRE1C variant and TCR beta V- and J-gene trimming.

The CDR3 is made up of 14 amino acids. Germline lookup yields CDR1 SNHLY and CDR2 FYNNEI. V lost 3 bases, J lost 0 bases, and 9 bases lay in between. The PCR had 60 Vbeta and 13 Jbeta primers. Assay used: immunoSEQ multiplex PCR; TCRdb lists only in-frame clones, some missing. Here the sample spans 150,000 to 200,000 clones, roughly four fifths being singletons. This clone was counted only a few times. Its antigen is as yet unknown. This receptor was taken from a woman in her forties in good health and CMV-seronegative. The specimen was PBMCs. The chain has TRBV2 and TRBJ2-7; maybe TRBD1 (6 bases). CDR3 region: CASSDLQGSYEQYF. The DNA of the CDR3 is TGTGCCAGCAGTGATCTACAGGGCTCCTACGAGCAGTACTTC.